This T cell receptor beta chain was sequenced for a study of blood T cell repertoires in COVID-19. For the study at large: From the United States, Italy and Spain came samples of acute and convalescent COVID-19. T cells, B-cell-depleted T cells, or PBMCs supplied cDNA or gDNA.

The CDR3 spans 15 residues. V shed 4 bases, J shed 7 bases, and the junction held 9 bases outside the gene matches. The V gene's germline CDR1 is LNHNV and CDR2 YYDKDF (reference sequence). Per the authors' pipeline: The authors estimated nucleated cell counts from reference gene primer amplification. Sequenced by immunoSEQ multiplex PCR; TCRdb stores in-frame clones only, minus some. That table gives V, J and clone size, and the DNA gave D and trimming. There are roughly 61,000 clones in the sample; about 90% occur only once, and about 2.2% lies in the top ten. Input material: peripheral blood. This sequence originates from a man aged 55 to 70 with acute or convalescent COVID-19. The chain carries TRBV15 and TRBJ1-4; the match to TRBD1 covers 7 bases. CDR3 sequence reads: CATSTTGVKAEKLFF. CDR3 in DNA: TGTGCCACCAGCACTACAGGGGTTAAGGCTGAAAAACTGTTTTTT.